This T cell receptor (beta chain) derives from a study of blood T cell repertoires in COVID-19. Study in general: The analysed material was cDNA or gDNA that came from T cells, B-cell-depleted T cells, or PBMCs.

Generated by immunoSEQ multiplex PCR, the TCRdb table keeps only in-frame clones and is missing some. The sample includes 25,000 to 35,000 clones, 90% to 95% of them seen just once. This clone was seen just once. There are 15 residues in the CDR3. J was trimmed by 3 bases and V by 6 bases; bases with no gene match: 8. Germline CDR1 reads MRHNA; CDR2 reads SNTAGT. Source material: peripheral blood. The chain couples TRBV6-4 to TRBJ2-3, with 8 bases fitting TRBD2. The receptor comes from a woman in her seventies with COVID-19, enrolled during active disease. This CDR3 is CASRPSGRPTDTQYF. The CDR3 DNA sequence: TGTGCCAGCAGACCCAGCGGGAGACCAACAGATACGCAGTATTTT.